What follows are 30 T cell receptor beta chains derived from one specimen sequenced in a study of blood T cells in healthy people across ages. Together with a sample-barcoded 5' primer, a J-beta primer mix was included in a second PCR lasting about 6 to 11 cycles. TCRdb reanalysed the 5' RACE reads using MiXCR and keeps one entry per CDR3 protein. Of approximately 850,000 distinct CDR3 sequences in the sample, 58% were seen once. The material sequenced was blood. All receptors come from a man aged 30 to 39 in good health.

V usage is TRBV2 and J usage is TRBJ1-2, with unresolved D. Germline V gives CDR1 SNHLY, CDR2 FYNNEI. The CDR3 has 13 amino acids. With 4 bases removed from V and 5 bases from J, the gap between germline ends came to 11 bases. CDR3: CASSAEGIYGYTF. The CDR3 coding sequence is TGTGCCAGCAGTGCAGAAGGAATATATGGCTACACCTTC.

The chain carries TRBV28 and TRBJ2-5; D remains unclear. With 5 bases removed from V and 2 bases from J, the gap between germline ends came to 18 bases. The germline V gene has CDR1 MDHEN and CDR2 SYDVKM. The CDR3 is made up of 16 amino acids. DNA of the CDR3: TGTGCCAGCAGTGGGGTAAAGGCTACATCACAAGAGACCCAGTACTTC. Protein sequence: CASSGVKATSQETQYF.

In this sample, this clonotype turned up once. The chain uses TRBV6-2 or TRBV6-3 and TRBJ2-7; D call uncertain. V gave up 5 bases and J gave up 0 bases, with 8 bases separating them. There are 13 residues in the CDR3. CDR1 is MNHEY, CDR2 SVGEGT, per germline. CDR3 region: CASSMMPSYEQYF. The DNA of the CDR3 is TGTGCCAGCAGTATGATGCCCTCCTACGAGCAGTACTTC.

This sequence joins TRBV7-6 and TRBJ2-1; 10 bases are shared with TRBD2. This CDR3 is 18 amino acids long. Losses at the gene ends were 2 bases for V and 3 bases for J; bases not matched to a gene: 10. Germline V CDR1 and CDR2: SGHVS, FNYEAQ. The CDR3 sequence: CASSLLAGASMGYNEQFF. The CDR3 DNA reads TGTGCCAGCAGCTTACTAGCGGGGGCCTCAATGGGCTACAATGAGCAGTTCTTC.

V and J are TRBV20-1 and TRBJ2-1; 9 bases map to TRBD2. Germline lookup yields CDR1 DFQATT and CDR2 SNEGSKA (reference sequence). CDR3 length equals 15 residues. The ends lost 5 bases at V and 13 bases at J; junction bases unmatched: 18. The CDR3 spells CSAVPFGTSLETQFF. CDR3 sequence (DNA): TGCAGTGCTGTCCCATTTGGGACTAGCTTGGAGACCCAGTTCTTC.

V usage is TRBV10-3 and J usage is TRBJ1-1; the D gene is possibly TRBD1 (6 bases). V was cut by 6 bases and J by 6 bases, with 20 bases left in between. This CDR3 spans 15 amino acids. CDR1 ENHRY and CDR2 SYGVKD come from the germline V gene. CDR3 sequence reads: CAISQTSRGDPEAFF. Written as DNA, the CDR3 is TGTGCCATCAGCCAGACCAGTAGGGGGGATCCTGAAGCTTTCTTT.

V is TRBV12-3 or TRBV12-4 and J is TRBJ1-1; D gene unclear. The CDR3 covers 15 residues. Trimming cost V 3 bases and J 11 bases, with 22 bases left between them. For the CDR3, the DNA is TGTGCCAGCAGTTTCGAATCAACCCCCTCCCTCCCCGCTTTCTTT. Protein sequence: CASSFESTPSLPAFF.

The chain couples TRBV29-1 to TRBJ1-2, with D uncertain. The CDR3 runs 12 residues. V lost 4 bases and J lost 6, with 12 bases in between. Germline CDR1 is SQVTM and CDR2 is ANQGSEA. The CDR3 bases are TGCAGCGTTGTCAGGAATGGGGATGGCTACACCTTC. This gives the protein CSVVRNGDGYTF.

This clonotype was seen a few times. J is TRBJ1-2 and V is TRBV10-3, with D perhaps TRBD1 (5 bases). The CDR3 length is 12 residues. Germline V gene sequence: CDR1 ENHRY, CDR2 SYGVKD. Deletions cut 6 bases from V and 2 bases from J, with 7 bases between. In nucleotides, the CDR3 is TGTGCCATCAGCAGGGACAACTATGGCTACACCTTC. This sequence encodes CAISRDNYGYTF.

The chain employs TRBV9 and TRBJ2-1; maybe TRBD1 (5 bases). CDR3 size: 15 residues. Per germline, CDR1 SGDLS and CDR2 YYNGEE. Trimming removed 0 bases at V and 5 bases at J, with 12 bases between. The CDR3 spells CASSVEMLGHNEQFF. CDR3 coding DNA: TGTGCCAGCAGCGTAGAAATGTTGGGGCACAATGAGCAGTTCTTC.

This clonotype was detected only a few times. The chain couples TRBV29-1 to TRBJ2-5; D not resolved. This CDR3 has 11 amino acids. CDR1 is SQVTM and CDR2 is ANQGSEA in the germline V gene. V was cut by 8 bases and J by 1 base, with 8 bases left in between. CDR3 coding DNA: TGCAGCTTCCAGGTCCAAGAGACCCAGTACTTC. Its translation: CSFQVQETQYF.

This clonotype was counted once. The rearrangement joins TRBV29-1 to TRBJ2-5; TRBD2 agrees at 10 bases. V was pared by 4 bases and J by 2 bases, with 7 bases of the junction left unmatched. The CDR3 runs to 15 residues. CDR1 is SQVTM, CDR2 ANQGSEA, per germline. The CDR3 loop is CSVAGLAGVQETQYF. CDR3 nucleotides: TGCAGCGTTGCTGGCCTAGCGGGAGTACAAGAGACCCAGTACTTC.

In this sample, this clonotype turned up a few times. The chain has TRBV20-1 and TRBJ2-1, with unresolved D. The CDR3 spans 11 residues. V was cut by 0 bases and J by 9 bases, with 6 bases left in between. CDR1 is DFQATT and CDR2 is SNEGSKA in the germline V gene (reference sequence). In DNA, the CDR3 is TGCAGTGCTAGAGATTTCCCTGAGCAGTTCTTC. Protein: CSARDFPEQFF.

This clonotype was counted a single time. The rearrangement uses TRBV9 and TRBJ2-3; TRBD2 aligns across 9 bases. Germline V CDR1 and CDR2: SGDLS, YYNGEE. V shed 0 bases and J 4 bases; nucleotides not matched to a gene: 9. The CDR3 has 17 amino acids. The CDR3 region has the DNA TGTGCCAGCAGCGTAGCTTCTGCGGGGGGGCTCCCAGATACGCAGTATTTT. Its translation is CASSVASAGGLPDTQYF.

CDR3 nucleotide sequence: TGTGCCAGCAGCTCTTGGACAGGGGGTCGGGAGCAGTACTTC. This gives the protein CASSSWTGGREQYF. The rearrangement uses TRBV13 and TRBJ2-4, with TRBD1 matching over 10 bases. The CDR3 totals 14 residues. Germline V lookup: CDR1 PRHDT, CDR2 FYEKMQ (reference sequence). J gave up 13 bases and V 4 bases, and 10 bases lay outside the gene matches. Filled out from reference TRBV13 and TRBJ2-4, the complete variable domain reads AAGVIQSPRHLIKEKRETATLKCYPIPRHDTVYWYQQGPGQDPQFLISFYEKMQSDKGSIPDRFSAQQFSDYHSELNMSSLELGDSALYFCASSSWTGGREQYFGAGTRLSVL.

The chain recombines TRBV28 with TRBJ1-1; 7 bases map to TRBD1. The V gene's germline CDR1 is MDHEN and CDR2 SYDVKM. The CDR3 is 12 amino acids. The ends lost 6 bases at V and 6 bases at J; junction bases unmatched: 4. CDR3 region: CASSVDRAEAFF. For the CDR3, the DNA is TGTGCCAGCAGCGTAGACAGGGCTGAAGCTTTCTTT.

The genes are TRBV29-1 and TRBJ2-4; possible D gene TRBD1, 6 bases. The CDR3 contains 12 residues. Germline V lookup: CDR1 SQVTM, CDR2 ANQGSEA. V lost 7 bases and J lost 3, with 10 bases in between. CDR3 DNA sequence: TGCAGCGCTGTGGACAGCAAAAACATTCAGTACTTC. It translates to CSAVDSKNIQYF.

This sequence joins TRBV29-1 and TRBJ2-1; 9 positions agree with TRBD2. This CDR3 is 14 amino acids long. Trimming cost V 7 bases and J 4 bases; bases outside gene matches: 8. In germline, CDR1 is SQVTM, CDR2 ANQGSEA. This CDR3 is CSAGASGVYNEQFF. The CDR3 DNA sequence: TGCAGCGCCGGGGCTAGCGGGGTTTACAATGAGCAGTTCTTC.

This sequence joins TRBV4-3 and TRBJ2-1; 13 bases are shared with TRBD2. Germline assignment: CDR1 LGHNA and CDR2 YSLEER. V shed 7 bases and J 8 bases; nucleotides not matched to a gene: 8. The CDR3 is 15 residues long. The CDR3 here is CASTKWTSGSDEQFF. The CDR3, as DNA: TGCGCCAGCACAAAATGGACTAGCGGGAGTGATGAGCAGTTCTTC.

The sample holds a few counts of this clonotype. The chain uses TRBV29-1 and TRBJ2-6; D remains unclear. The CDR3 is made up of 14 amino acids. V was pared by 5 bases and J by 0 bases, with 8 bases between. CDR1 is SQVTM and CDR2 is ANQGSEA in the germline V gene. The CDR3 sequence is CSVTWGSGANVLTF. CDR3 DNA sequence: TGCAGCGTTACCTGGGGCTCTGGGGCCAACGTCCTGACTTTC.

V is TRBV20-1 and J is TRBJ2-4; D ambiguous. This CDR3 contains 15 residues. V shed 1 base and J shed 0 bases, with 10 bases lying between them. Germline-derived CDR1 and CDR2 are DFQATT and SNEGSKA (reference sequence). CDR3 sequence: CSARGPHLAKNIQYF. CDR3 in DNA: TGCAGTGCTAGAGGCCCCCATCTAGCCAAAAACATTCAGTACTTC.

This chain connects TRBV6-5 to TRBJ1-2; weak D call: TRBD1 (5 bases). In germline, CDR1 is MNHEY, CDR2 SVGAGI. The CDR3 has 14 amino acids. V was shortened by 2 bases and J by 3 bases, with 10 bases between the two germline ends. The CDR3 region has the DNA TGTGCCAGCAGTTACGGAGGGGCCCACTATGGCTACACCTTC. It translates to CASSYGGAHYGYTF.

The chain is built from TRBV28 and TRBJ2-5; 7 bases are shared with TRBD2. CDR3 length equals 12 residues. The J segment lost 11 bases and the V segment lost 5 bases, leaving 8 bases of the junction unmatched. CDR1 MDHEN and CDR2 SYDVKM come from the germline V gene. DNA for the CDR3: TGTGCCAGCAGTGGACTAGACGATGAGCAGTACTTC. It translates to CASSGLDDEQYF.

The chain combines TRBV6-2 or TRBV6-3 with TRBJ2-3, with 10 positions matching TRBD2. V lost 3 bases, J lost 2 bases, and 14 bases stayed unmatched. The length of the CDR3 is 19 residues. Germline V gives CDR1 MNHEY, CDR2 SVGEGT. DNA of the CDR3: TGTGCCAGCAGTTATAGTAGGAAGCGGGAGGGCTTAACCACAGATACGCAGTATTTT. Translated: CASSYSRKREGLTTDTQYF.

The rearrangement joins TRBV4-3 to TRBJ1-1; the D is unclear. The CDR3 contains 13 residues. Trimming removed 4 bases at V and 4 bases at J, with 10 bases between. Germline V gives CDR1 LGHNA, CDR2 YSLEER. The CDR3 is CASSPARSTEAFF. The CDR3 DNA reads as TGCGCCAGCAGCCCGGCCCGGAGCACTGAAGCTTTCTTT.

This rearrangement joins TRBV12-3 or TRBV12-4 to TRBJ2-1; D gene ambiguous. The CDR3 covers 14 residues. With 3 bases removed from V and 4 bases from J, the gap between germline ends came to 10 bases. The CDR3 region has the DNA TGTGCCAGCAGTTTTACTACGGGTTACAATGAGCAGTTCTTC. Its protein is CASSFTTGYNEQFF.

V gene TRBV27 combines with J gene TRBJ2-7; D is unresolved. The germline V gene has CDR1 MNHEY and CDR2 SMNVEV (reference sequence). V was trimmed by 4 bases and J by 1 base, leaving 11 bases between them. CDR3 length: 14 amino acids. In DNA form, the CDR3 reads TGTGCCAGCAGTTCCAAACCTTTTTCCTACGAGCAGTACTTC. Encoded protein: CASSSKPFSYEQYF.

Turning to this clonotype: An end of the junction differs from the germline gene, which may be a read error. This chain connects TRBV7-4 to TRBJ2-4; 7 nucleotides line up with TRBD2. The J call is in doubt because the DNA end fits TRBJ2-7 better. CDR3 length: 13 amino acids. Germline-derived CDR1 and CDR2 are SGHVT and SQSDAQ. The CDR3 DNA follows: TGTGCCTCTCAGGCGGGAGCATCCTCCGAGCAGTACTTC. As protein: CASQAGASSEQYF.

This clonotype was counted only a few times. The chain employs TRBV13 and TRBJ1-2, with 9 bases identical to TRBD1. V was clipped by 5 bases and J by 6 bases; unmatched bases: 10. Germline V gene sequence: CDR1 PRHDT, CDR2 FYEKMQ (reference sequence). This CDR3 region has 15 residues. This CDR3 is CASSPYDRGIDGYTF. As DNA, the CDR3 is TGTGCCAGCAGCCCTTACGACAGGGGGATCGATGGCTACACCTTC. The full variable domain, rest sourced from reference TRBV13 and TRBJ1-2, is AAGVIQSPRHLIKEKRETATLKCYPIPRHDTVYWYQQGPGQDPQFLISFYEKMQSDKGSIPDRFSAQQFSDYHSELNMSSLELGDSALYFCASSPYDRGIDGYTFGSGTRLTVV.

J is TRBJ2-6 and V is TRBV5-5, with 9 bases fitting TRBD1. The CDR3 loop spans 18 amino acids. CDR1 and CDR2 (germline): SGHKS, YYEKEE (reference sequence). V was clipped by 5 bases and J by 2 bases; unmatched bases: 11. CDR3 nucleotides: TGTGCCAGCAGGAAACCGGGACAGGGTGTAGCTGGGGCCAACGTCCTGACTTTC. This gives the protein CASRKPGQGVAGANVLTF.